The 24 T cell receptor beta chains in this list originate from one sample, sequenced in a study of blood T cell repertoires in COVID-19. Sequencing was performed with immunoSEQ multiplex PCR; in TCRdb, only in-frame clones are kept and a portion is missing. The table shows around 150,000 clones, with approximately 86% occurring only once. The source material was peripheral blood. The receptors come from a woman aged 40 to 50 with COVID-19, enrolled during active disease.

The chain is built from TRBV10-3 and TRBJ1-3, with 9 bases that match TRBD1. V was pared by 6 bases and J by 2 bases, with 5 bases of the junction left unmatched. The germline V gene encodes CDR1 ENHRY and CDR2 SYGVKD. The CDR3 is 15 residues long. CDR3 DNA: TGTGCCATCAGAGACGACAGGGGGGCTGGAAACACCATATATTTT. This translates into CAIRDDRGAGNTIYF.

This clone appeared a single time. This chain joins TRBV2 and TRBJ2-7; possible D gene TRBD1, 5 bases. With 2 bases removed from V and 1 base from J, the gap between germline ends came to 15 bases. The CDR3 extends over 16 amino acids. Germline-derived CDR1 and CDR2 are SNHLY and FYNNEI. The CDR3 sequence: CASSELGHPGSYEQYV. CDR3 DNA sequence: TGTGCCAGCAGTGAATTGGGGCACCCCGGGTCCTACGAGCAGTACGTC.

The chain combines TRBV5-4 with TRBJ2-1, with 9 bases matching TRBD2. Unmatched junction bases numbered 12, after V lost 7 bases and J lost 1 base. CDR3 length: 17 residues. CDR1 is SGHNT and CDR2 is YYREEE in the germline V gene (reference sequence). The CDR3 is CASPGGGAITSYNEQFF. The CDR3 DNA reads as TGTGCCAGCCCCGGCGGGGGGGCAATAACTTCCTACAATGAGCAGTTCTTC.

A single count supports this clone. The genes are TRBV3-1 (or the pseudogene TRBV3-2) and TRBJ2-3, with TRBD2 matching 9 bases. V shed 4 bases and J 12 bases; nucleotides not matched to a gene: 5. Per the germline V gene, CDR1 is LGHDT and CDR2 is YNNKEL (reference sequence). The CDR3 runs 12 residues. CDR3 coding DNA: TGTGCCAGCAGCCGACTAGCGGAGCGCCAGTATTTT. This gives the protein CASSRLAERQYF.

This chain uses TRBV6-5 with TRBJ1-1; D gene unclear. The germline V gene has CDR1 MNHEY and CDR2 SVGAGI. Trimming left V 0 bases short and J 5 bases short, with 16 bases between. This CDR3 region has 16 residues. The CDR3 nucleotides are TGTGCCAGCAGTTACTCGTCCACCCCGGGGAGGACTGAAGCTTTCTTT. It codes for CASSYSSTPGRTEAFF.

Written as DNA, the CDR3 is TGTGCCAGCAGTTACGCGGGTCTTGGCGGGAACGAGCAGTACGTC. Amino acid sequence: CASSYAGLGGNEQYV. This chain connects TRBV6-2 or TRBV6-3 to TRBJ2-7, with D possibly TRBD2 on 6 matching bases. V was clipped by 2 bases and J by 5 bases, with 16 bases between them. This CDR3 spans 15 amino acids. Germline lookup yields CDR1 MNHEY and CDR2 SVGEGT.

The V gene is TRBV6-5, the J gene TRBJ2-2; TRBD1 aligns across 8 bases. Trimming cost V 10 bases and J 5 bases; bases outside gene matches: 9. Germline V gene lookup returns CDR1 MNHEY and CDR2 SVGAGI. The CDR3 contains 14 residues. The CDR3 sequence is CATNQGAETGELFF. The CDR3 DNA reads TGTGCCACCAATCAGGGGGCTGAGACCGGGGAGCTGTTTTTT.

The genes are TRBV29-1 and TRBJ2-3; possible D gene TRBD1, 6 bases. In germline, CDR1 is SQVTM, CDR2 ANQGSEA. The CDR3 runs 11 residues. The chain's CDR3 is CITGSADTQYF. CDR3 DNA: TGCATCACAGGGAGCGCAGATACGCAGTATTTT.

V and J are TRBV28 and TRBJ2-2, with TRBD2 as a possible D gene (7 bases). Per the germline V gene, CDR1 is MDHEN and CDR2 is SYDVKM. V was pared by 7 bases and J by 4 bases, with 19 bases between. CDR3 length equals 16 residues. Written as DNA, the CDR3 is TGTGCCAGCAAGGGGGGGGAGTGGTATGGCACCGGGGAGCTGTTTTTT. Protein: CASKGGEWYGTGELFF.

This clone was recorded once. V is TRBV7-3 and J is TRBJ2-3; the match to TRBD2 covers 8 bases. The J segment lost 7 bases and the V segment lost 4 bases, leaving 1 base of the junction unmatched. CDR3 length equals 12 residues. CDR1 SGHTA and CDR2 FQGTGA come from the germline V gene. The CDR3 sequence is CASSSGGNTQYF. DNA for the CDR3: TGTGCCAGCAGCTCGGGAGGGAATACGCAGTATTTT. Combining the CDR3 with reference TRBV7-3 and TRBJ2-3 gives the whole variable domain GAGVSQTPSNKVTEKGKYVELRCDPISGHTALYWYRQSLGQGPEFLIYFQGTGAADDSGLPNDRFFAVRPEGSVSTLKIQRTERGDSAVYLCASSSGGNTQYFGPGTRLTVL.

The chain combines TRBV6-5 with TRBJ2-3, with a tentative D call TRBD2 (5 bases). The germline V and J ends were trimmed by 6 bases and 2 bases, with 12 bases remaining between them. The CDR3 has 14 residues. Germline assignment: CDR1 MNHEY and CDR2 SVGAGI. The CDR3 sequence is CASSVTRATDTQYF. In nucleotides, the CDR3 is TGTGCCAGCAGCGTCACTAGGGCCACAGATACGCAGTATTTT.

The rearrangement joins TRBV7-9 to TRBJ2-7; 12 bases are shared with TRBD2. The CDR3 consists of 15 residues. The J segment lost 1 base and the V segment lost 4 bases, leaving 2 bases of the junction unmatched. The germline V gene has CDR1 SEHNR and CDR2 FQNEAQ (reference sequence). The CDR3 coding sequence is TGTGCCAGCAGCTGGACTAGCGGGATGTCCTACGAGCAGTACTTC. Translating gives CASSWTSGMSYEQYF.

This clone has a single count. The rearrangement joins TRBV7-8 to TRBJ2-7; D remains unclear. The CDR3 runs to 13 residues. Trimming shortened V by 5 bases and J by 2 bases, and 10 bases separated the two germline ends. Germline-derived CDR1 and CDR2 are SGHVS and FQNEAQ. DNA for the CDR3: TGTGCCAGCAGCCCAGAGGTCACCTACGAGCAGTACTTC. Protein: CASSPEVTYEQYF.

The gene calls are TRBV3-1 (or the pseudogene TRBV3-2) and TRBJ2-2, with TRBD2 identical over 10 bases. There are 16 residues in the CDR3. The germline V gene encodes CDR1 LGHDT and CDR2 YNNKEL (reference sequence). J lost 7 bases, V lost 2 bases, and 7 bases had no gene match. CDR3 nucleotide sequence: TGTGCCAGCAGCCAAACAGCGGGGGGGTCTAGCGGGGAGCTGTTTTTT. Protein: CASSQTAGGSSGELFF.

The gene calls are TRBV9 and TRBJ2-7; 11 nucleotides align to TRBD1. This CDR3 is 17 amino acids long. J was trimmed by 3 bases and V by 3 bases; bases with no gene match: 11. CDR1 and CDR2 (germline): SGDLS, YYNGEE. CDR3: CASSAGQGVPGGYEQYF. The CDR3 region has the DNA TGTGCCAGCAGCGCGGGACAGGGGGTACCCGGGGGCTACGAGCAGTACTTC.

The J gene is TRBJ2-5, the V gene TRBV5-1; no firm D call. From germline, CDR1 is SGHRS and CDR2 YFSETQ. V lost 0 bases, J lost 4 bases, and 4 bases lay in between. There are 12 residues in the CDR3. The CDR3 DNA reads TGCGCCAGCAGCTTGGCGGGAGAGACCCAGTACTTC. This sequence encodes CASSLAGETQYF. Full variable domain (rest looked up from reference TRBV5-1 and TRBJ2-5): KAGVTQTPRYLIKTRGQQVTLSCSPISGHRSVSWYQQTPGQGLQFLFEYFSETQRNKGNFPGRFSGRQFSNSRSEMNVSTLELGDSALYLCASSLAGETQYFGPGTRLLVL.

This chain links TRBV3-1 (or the pseudogene TRBV3-2) with TRBJ2-3; 9 nucleotides line up with TRBD2. The CDR3 has 15 residues. J lost 4 bases, V lost 7 bases, and 9 bases had no gene match. Germline V gene lookup returns CDR1 LGHDT and CDR2 YNNKEL (reference sequence). DNA for the CDR3: TGTGCCAGCACCCTAGCGGGGCTTCGATCAGATACGCAGTATTTT. Translation: CASTLAGLRSDTQYF.

This clone has more than one count but fewer than ten. V and J are TRBV5-6 and TRBJ1-1, with 8 bases fitting TRBD1. This CDR3 contains 17 residues. Germline lookup yields CDR1 SGHDT and CDR2 YYEEEE. The V segment lost 4 bases and the J segment 2 bases; nucleotides outside the gene matches: 13. The CDR3 protein is CASSRKPGQVYNTEAFF. The CDR3 region has the DNA TGTGCCAGCAGCCGAAAACCGGGACAGGTTTATAACACTGAAGCTTTCTTT. Together with reference TRBV5-6 and TRBJ1-1, the CDR3 gives the full variable domain: DAGVTQSPTHLIKTRGQQVTLRCSPKSGHDTVSWYQQALGQGPQFIFQYYEEEERQRGNFPDRFSGHQFPNYSSELNVNALLLGDSALYLCASSRKPGQVYNTEAFFGQGTRLTVV.

This clone was seen more than once but under ten times. V and J are TRBV7-8 and TRBJ2-3; no reliable D call. This CDR3 is 14 amino acids long. V was pared by 2 bases and J by 0 bases, with 6 bases between. Germline loops: CDR1 SGHVS, CDR2 FQNEAQ. CDR3 amino acids: CASSLIPSTDTQYF. The CDR3 DNA reads as TGTGCCAGCAGCTTAATTCCGAGCACAGATACGCAGTATTTT.

The DNA of the CDR3 is TGTGCCAGCAGCCTCGACAGTCCCCACTCCTACAATGAGCAGTTCTTC. Amino acids: CASSLDSPHSYNEQFF. The chain uses TRBV7-6 and TRBJ2-1; perhaps TRBD1 as D (5 bases). The CDR3 runs 16 residues. Per the germline V gene, CDR1 is SGHVS and CDR2 is FNYEAQ. V gave up 5 bases and J gave up 0 bases, with 14 bases separating them.

The V call is TRBV28, the J call TRBJ1-5, with TRBD1 as a possible D gene (5 bases). Germline CDR1 reads MDHEN; CDR2 reads SYDVKM. The V end was cut by 5 bases, the J end by 3 bases, with 14 bases between. CDR3 length: 15 residues. Here the CDR3 reads CASSRIDRPNQPQHF. The CDR3 DNA reads TGTGCCAGCAGTCGGATCGACAGACCCAATCAGCCCCAGCATTTT.

There are a few counts of this clone. V and J are TRBV6-6 and TRBJ2-1; TRBD2 matches 11 bases. Germline V lookup: CDR1 MNHNY, CDR2 SVGAGI (reference sequence). This CDR3 has 15 amino acids. The junction had 11 bases not matched to a gene; V was cut back by 8 bases and J by 8 bases. CDR3 in amino acids: CASCRLAGTGHEQFF. CDR3 DNA sequence: TGTGCCAGCTGCAGACTAGCGGGGACTGGCCATGAGCAGTTCTTC.

V gene TRBV3-1 (or the pseudogene TRBV3-2) combines with J gene TRBJ2-1; D remains ambiguous. Germline CDR1 and CDR2: LGHDT and YNNKEL (reference sequence). Deletions cut 4 bases from V and 0 bases from J, with 10 bases between. The length of the CDR3 is 15 residues. As DNA, the CDR3 is TGTGCCAGCAGCCCTACAGAAAGCTCCTACAATGAGCAGTTCTTC. This translates into CASSPTESSYNEQFF.

The chain uses TRBV30 and TRBJ1-2; 8 nucleotides match TRBD1. The CDR3 has 12 amino acids. Germline CDR1 GTSNPN, CDR2 SVGIG (reference sequence). Trimming cost V 2 bases and J 8 bases; bases outside gene matches: 4. This CDR3 is CAWSQGAKGYTF. The CDR3 nucleotides are TGTGCCTGGAGTCAGGGGGCGAAGGGCTACACCTTC.